Listed below are T cell receptor beta chains from one sample, sequenced in a study of T cell repertoires in cytomegalovirus infection. Via MiXCR, TCRdb re-called the reads, giving one row per CDR3 protein. The sample lists about a million distinct CDR3 sequences; less than 40% were seen once. No antigen has been assigned to these receptors. The sequencing used cultured CD8+ T cells from PBMCs, collected from culture after CMV antigen stimulation. These receptor sequences come from a human donor in good health (CMV status not recorded). Some clones in this sample may be carry-over from other donors' samples. CDR3s include the opening cysteine and the closing phenylalanine or tryptophan. D genes are given only for firm matches. Not all rows give a size; the values are once, few, many and, for expanded clones, a class.

TRBV6-2/TRBV6-3	TRBJ2-1	TRBD1	few	CASSYPGQGLVQTYNEQFF	TGTGCCAGCAGTTACCCCGGACAGGGGCTCGTTCAAACCTACAATGAGCAGTTCTTC
TRBV12-3/TRBV12-4	TRBJ1-2	.	many	CASSFLGGEGYTF	TGTGCCAGCAGTTTTCTGGGAGGGGAAGGCTACACCTTC
TRBV7-9	TRBJ2-1	TRBD1	few	CASILGPGTGNNEQFF	TGTGCCAGCATCTTAGGGCCCGGGACAGGGAACAATGAGCAGTTCTTC
TRBV7-9	TRBJ1-4	.	few	CASSLGMMSPGEKLFF	TGTGCCAGCAGCTTGGGGATGATGTCCCCTGGGGAAAAACTGTTTTTT
TRBV2	TRBJ1-2	TRBD1	.	CATTGQGENYGYTF	TGTGCCACTACGGGACAGGGAGAAAACTATGGCTACACCTTC
TRBV7-9	TRBJ2-1	.	many	CASSPPDGRAQAKNEQFF	TGTGCCAGCAGCCCCCCCGATGGCAGGGCCCAAGCCAAAAATGAGCAGTTCTTC
TRBV29-1	TRBJ1-2	.	.	CSVDGKSQGYTF	TGCAGCGTTGATGGGAAGAGCCAAGGCTACACCTTC
TRBV6-5	TRBJ1-2	.	few	CASSYSLISGYTF	TGTGCCAGCAGTTACTCCCTCATTTCCGGCTACACCTTC
TRBV7-9	TRBJ2-7	TRBD1	.	CASSLGDRGLSSYEQYF	TGTGCCAGCAGCTTAGGGGACAGGGGCCTTAGCTCCTACGAGCAGTACTTC
TRBV4-1	TRBJ2-2	TRBD2	.	CASSILAGGPNGELFF	TGCGCCAGCAGCATACTAGCGGGGGGGCCGAACGGGGAGCTGTTTTTT
TRBV25-1	TRBJ1-4	.	few	CASSETWERDEKLFF	TGTGCCAGCAGTGAAACTTGGGAACGGGATGAAAAACTGTTTTTT
TRBV19	TRBJ2-2	.	.	CASSIAGGELFF	TGTGCCAGTAGTATCGCTGGCGGGGAGCTGTTTTTT
TRBV7-3	TRBJ2-5	.	.	CASSFAENGKETQYF	TGTGCCAGCAGCTTCGCAGAGAATGGGAAGGAGACCCAGTACTTC
TRBV12-3/TRBV12-4	TRBJ1-5	.	few	CASSFVLIGSDSNQPQHF	TGTGCCAGCAGTTTCGTCTTAATAGGTTCCGATAGCAATCAGCCCCAGCATTTT
TRBV29-1	TRBJ1-2	.	.	CSVEEGADFPPGYTF	TGCAGCGTTGAAGAAGGGGCCGACTTTCCCCCTGGCTACACCTTC
TRBV27	TRBJ1-5	.	.	CASSSHPRGHRPQHF	TGTGCCAGCAGCTCCCACCCCAGGGGACACCGGCCCCAGCATTTT
TRBV6-1	TRBJ2-3	.	many	CASSEAPGVGAGTDTQYF	TGTGCCAGCAGTGAAGCGCCCGGGGTGGGGGCGGGTACAGATACGCAGTATTTT
TRBV7-2	TRBJ2-3	.	many	CASSRHTDTQYF	TGTGCCAGCAGCCGCCACACAGATACGCAGTATTTT
TRBV7-9	TRBJ1-1	.	many	CASSLVGGARNTEAFF	TGTGCCAGCAGCTTAGTCGGGGGCGCAAGGAACACTGAAGCTTTCTTT
TRBV19	TRBJ2-7	.	few	CASSISQGGEQYF	TGTGCCAGTAGTATCAGTCAGGGCGGGGAGCAGTACTTC
TRBV12-5	TRBJ2-2	.	once	CASATGAGELFF	TGTGCTAGTGCGACAGGTGCCGGGGAGCTGTTTTTT
TRBV12-3/TRBV12-4	TRBJ2-3	.	.	CASSIGRGGTDTQYF	TGTGCCAGCAGTATAGGCAGGGGAGGCACAGATACGCAGTATTTT
TRBV12-3/TRBV12-4	TRBJ2-6	.	.	CASSSPFGGGANVLTF	TGTGCCAGCAGTTCCCCCTTTGGGGGTGGGGCCAACGTCCTGACTTTC
TRBV19	TRBJ2-7	TRBD1	few	CASRDRGPVSPQYF	TGTGCCAGTAGGGACAGGGGGCCCGTTTCACCGCAGTACTTC
TRBV29-1	TRBJ2-2	TRBD1	few	CSVLDPGQGVTGELFF	TGCAGCGTCCTAGATCCGGGACAGGGGGTCACCGGGGAGCTGTTTTTT
TRBV7-8	TRBJ1-3	.	.	CASSLLGRNTIYF	TGTGCCAGCAGCTTATTGGGACGAAACACCATATATTTT
TRBV7-9	TRBJ1-2	TRBD1	few	CASRQGITYGYTF	TGTGCCAGCAGACAGGGGATTACCTATGGCTACACCTTC
TRBV20-1	TRBJ1-1	.	few	CSARRRGGTEAFF	TGCAGTGCTAGACGCAGGGGCGGCACTGAAGCTTTCTTT
TRBV7-9	TRBJ1-2	.	.	CASSPGTGGRDMLYTF	TGTGCCAGCAGCCCCGGTACAGGAGGGAGGGATATGCTCTACACCTTC
TRBV2	TRBJ2-2	TRBD1	.	CASSESQGAMDNTGELFF	TGTGCCAGCAGTGAATCTCAGGGGGCTATGGATAACACCGGGGAGCTGTTTTTT
TRBV20-1	TRBJ1-2	.	once	CSATKGNGGSYTF	TGCAGTGCTACCAAGGGGAACGGCGGGAGTTACACCTTC
TRBV12-3/TRBV12-4	TRBJ1-3	.	.	CATFYGNTIYF	TGTGCCACCTTTTATGGAAACACCATATATTTT
TRBV5-5	TRBJ1-2	.	.	CASSGVLGPVYGYTF	TGTGCCAGCAGCGGGGTCCTGGGGCCAGTATATGGCTACACCTTC
TRBV4-1	TRBJ2-1	TRBD2	few	CASSQETGGRANEQFF	TGCGCCAGCAGCCAAGAGACCGGGGGGAGGGCCAATGAGCAGTTCTTC
TRBV7-8	TRBJ2-2	.	many	CASSTLGRGELFF	TGTGCCAGCAGCACACTGGGCAGAGGGGAGCTGTTTTTT
TRBV7-6	TRBJ2-2	TRBD2	many	CASSYPGGGFTTGELFF	TGTGCCAGCAGCTACCCCGGGGGGGGATTCACCACCGGGGAGCTGTTTTTT
TRBV19	TRBJ1-2	.	few	CASSIFRANLGDYGYTF	TGTGCCAGTAGTATATTTAGGGCAAATCTAGGCGACTATGGCTACACCTTC
TRBV19	TRBJ1-5	.	.	CAIQGFGNQPQHF	TGTGCCATTCAGGGATTTGGCAATCAGCCCCAGCATTTT
TRBV27	TRBJ1-1	.	.	CASSPRAGDTNTEAFF	TGTGCCAGCAGTCCCCGGGCGGGGGACACAAACACTGAAGCTTTCTTT
TRBV27	TRBJ2-5	.	.	CTSSSGGPETQYF	TGTACCAGCAGTTCCGGGGGGCCTGAGACCCAGTACTTC
TRBV5-3	TRBJ1-5	.	.	CASSLDPGRPDQPQHF	TGTGCCAGCAGCTTGGATCCGGGACGGCCCGATCAGCCCCAGCATTTT
TRBV7-9	TRBJ1-5	.	few	CASSLGRVHNQPQHF	TGTGCCAGCAGCTTAGGGAGGGTTCACAATCAGCCCCAGCATTTT
TRBV12-3/TRBV12-4	TRBJ2-5	TRBD2	few	CASSLRLAGGLTQETQYF	TGTGCCAGCAGTCTCCGACTAGCGGGGGGGCTCACACAAGAGACCCAGTACTTC
TRBV13	TRBJ2-1	.	.	CASRVGLASSEQFF	TGTGCCAGCAGGGTCGGGCTAGCGAGTAGTGAGCAGTTCTTC
TRBV7-6	TRBJ2-7	TRBD2	many	CASSLTPLGTSASSYEQYF	TGTGCCAGCAGCTTAACCCCGCTGGGGACTAGCGCCTCCTCCTACGAGCAGTACTTC
TRBV4-1	TRBJ2-3	.	few	CASSQGPTSTDTQYF	TGCGCCAGCAGCCAAGGACCAACCAGCACAGATACGCAGTATTTT
TRBV20-1	TRBJ1-2	.	.	CSARAGGYYGYTF	TGCAGTGCTAGAGCGGGGGGGTACTATGGCTACACCTTC
TRBV12-3/TRBV12-4	TRBJ2-7	.	.	CASSFPSREQYF	TGTGCCAGCAGTTTTCCGTCCCGCGAGCAGTACTTC
TRBV5-8	TRBJ1-6	.	few	CASAERDSNSPLHF	TGTGCCAGCGCCGAGAGGGACTCTAATTCACCCCTCCACTTT
TRBV7-8	TRBJ1-1	.	.	CASSLFGPRNTEAFF	TGTGCCAGCAGCTTATTTGGCCCGCGGAACACTGAAGCTTTCTTT
TRBV7-9	TRBJ2-7	TRBD1	few	CASSSPGQGLHWLYEQYF	TGTGCCAGCAGCTCTCCGGGACAGGGCCTGCATTGGCTCTACGAGCAGTACTTC